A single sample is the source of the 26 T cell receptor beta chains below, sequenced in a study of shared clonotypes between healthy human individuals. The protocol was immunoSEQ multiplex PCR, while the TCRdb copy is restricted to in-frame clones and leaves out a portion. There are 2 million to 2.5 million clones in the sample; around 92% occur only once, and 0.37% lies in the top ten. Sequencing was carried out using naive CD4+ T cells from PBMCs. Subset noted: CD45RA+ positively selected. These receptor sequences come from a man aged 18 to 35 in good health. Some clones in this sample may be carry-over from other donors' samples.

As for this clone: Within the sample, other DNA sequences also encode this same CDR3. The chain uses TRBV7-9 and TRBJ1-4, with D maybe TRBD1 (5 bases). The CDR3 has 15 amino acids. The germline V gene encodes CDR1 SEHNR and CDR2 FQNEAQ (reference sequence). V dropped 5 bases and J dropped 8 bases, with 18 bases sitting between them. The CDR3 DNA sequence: TGTGCCAGCAGCCCCGGCGGGGCGCCAAACGAAAAACTGTTTTTT. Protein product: CASSPGGAPNEKLFF.

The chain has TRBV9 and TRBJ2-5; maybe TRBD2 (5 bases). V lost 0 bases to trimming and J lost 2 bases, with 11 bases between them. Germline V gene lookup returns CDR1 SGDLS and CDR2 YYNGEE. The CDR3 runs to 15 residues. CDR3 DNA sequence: TGTGCCAGCAGCGTAGTATGGACTTATCAAGAGACCCAGTACTTC. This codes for CASSVVWTYQETQYF.

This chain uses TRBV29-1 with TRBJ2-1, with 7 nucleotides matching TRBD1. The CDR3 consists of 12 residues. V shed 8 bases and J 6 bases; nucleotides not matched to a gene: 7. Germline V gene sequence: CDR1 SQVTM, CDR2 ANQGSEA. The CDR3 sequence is CSQMTGPNEQFF. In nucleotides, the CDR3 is TGCAGCCAAATGACAGGGCCCAATGAGCAGTTCTTC.

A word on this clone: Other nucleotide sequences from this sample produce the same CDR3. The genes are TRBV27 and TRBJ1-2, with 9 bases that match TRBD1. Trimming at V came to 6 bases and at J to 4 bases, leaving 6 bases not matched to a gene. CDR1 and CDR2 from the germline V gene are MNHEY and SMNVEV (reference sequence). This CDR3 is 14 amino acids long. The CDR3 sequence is CASSYRDRAYGYTF. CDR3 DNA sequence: TGTGCCAGCAGCTACCGGGACAGGGCCTATGGCTACACCTTC.

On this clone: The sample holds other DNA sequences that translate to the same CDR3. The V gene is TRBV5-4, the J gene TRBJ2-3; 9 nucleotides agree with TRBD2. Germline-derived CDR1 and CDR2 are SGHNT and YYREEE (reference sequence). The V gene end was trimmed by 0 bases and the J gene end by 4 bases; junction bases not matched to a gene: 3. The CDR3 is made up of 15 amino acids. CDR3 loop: CASSLGGRAADTQYF. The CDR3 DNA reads TGTGCCAGCAGCTTGGGCGGGAGGGCAGCAGATACGCAGTATTTT.

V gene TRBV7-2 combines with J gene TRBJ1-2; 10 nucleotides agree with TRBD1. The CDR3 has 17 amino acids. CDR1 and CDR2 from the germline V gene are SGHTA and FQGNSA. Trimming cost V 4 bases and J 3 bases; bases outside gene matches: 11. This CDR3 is CASSSPPGTGEDYGYTF. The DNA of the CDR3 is TGTGCCAGCAGCTCCCCACCCGGGACAGGGGAGGACTATGGCTACACCTTC.

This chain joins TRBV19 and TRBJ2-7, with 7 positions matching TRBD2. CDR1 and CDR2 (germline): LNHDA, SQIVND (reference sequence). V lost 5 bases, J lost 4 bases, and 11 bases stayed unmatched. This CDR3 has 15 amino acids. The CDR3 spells CASSVGLGPFYEQYF. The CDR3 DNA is TGTGCCAGTAGTGTCGGACTAGGACCGTTTTACGAGCAGTACTTC.

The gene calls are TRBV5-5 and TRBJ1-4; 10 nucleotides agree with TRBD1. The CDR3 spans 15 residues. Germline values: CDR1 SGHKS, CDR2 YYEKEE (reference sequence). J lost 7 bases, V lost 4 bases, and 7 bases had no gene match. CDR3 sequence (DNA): TGTGCCAGCAGCGTATCGACAGGGGGCGGTGAAAAACTGTTTTTT. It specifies CASSVSTGGGEKLFF.

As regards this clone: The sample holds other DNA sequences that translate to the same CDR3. Written as DNA, the CDR3 is TGTGCCAGCAGTGAAGTTCGGGGTCAGCCCCAGCATTTT. This translates into CASSEVRGQPQHF. This rearrangement joins TRBV6-1 to TRBJ1-5; no definite D call. The V end lost 1 base, the J end lost 6 bases, and 7 bases lay between the germline ends. The germline V gene has CDR1 MNHNS and CDR2 SASEGT. This CDR3 has 13 residues.

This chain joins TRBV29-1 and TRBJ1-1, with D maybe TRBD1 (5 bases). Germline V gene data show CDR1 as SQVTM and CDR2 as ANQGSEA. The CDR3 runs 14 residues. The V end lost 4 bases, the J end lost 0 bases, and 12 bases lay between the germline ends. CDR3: CSVGWGLMNTEAFF. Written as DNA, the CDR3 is TGCAGCGTTGGGTGGGGCCTAATGAACACTGAAGCTTTCTTT.

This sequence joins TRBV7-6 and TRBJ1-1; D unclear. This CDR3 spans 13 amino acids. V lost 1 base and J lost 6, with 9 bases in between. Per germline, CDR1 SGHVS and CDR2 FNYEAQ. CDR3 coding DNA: TGTGCCAGCAGCTTAGGCGTTGGGGCTGAAGCTTTCTTT. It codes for CASSLGVGAEAFF.

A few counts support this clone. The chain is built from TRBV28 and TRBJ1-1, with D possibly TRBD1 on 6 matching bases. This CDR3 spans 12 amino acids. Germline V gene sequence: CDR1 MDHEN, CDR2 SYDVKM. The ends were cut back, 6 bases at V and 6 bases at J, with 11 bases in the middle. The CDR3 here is CASRRDKPEAFF. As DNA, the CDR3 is TGTGCCAGCAGGCGGGACAAGCCTGAAGCTTTCTTT.

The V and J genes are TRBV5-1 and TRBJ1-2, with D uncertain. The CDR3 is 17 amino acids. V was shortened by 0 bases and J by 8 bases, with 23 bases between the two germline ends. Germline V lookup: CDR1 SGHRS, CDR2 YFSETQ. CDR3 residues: CASSLDPATVKVGGYTF. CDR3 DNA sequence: TGCGCCAGCAGCTTGGATCCCGCGACGGTAAAGGTGGGAGGCTACACCTTC.

Here the CDR3 reads CASSQEGQGSSGNTIYF. Written as DNA, the CDR3 is TGTGCCAGCAGCCAAGAGGGACAGGGGAGCTCTGGAAACACCATATATTTT. The chain has TRBV4-2 and TRBJ1-3; 10 bases agree with TRBD1. The germline CDR1 and CDR2 sequences are LGHNA and YNFKEQ. Unmatched junction bases numbered 2, after V lost 0 bases and J lost 0 bases. The CDR3 has 17 amino acids.

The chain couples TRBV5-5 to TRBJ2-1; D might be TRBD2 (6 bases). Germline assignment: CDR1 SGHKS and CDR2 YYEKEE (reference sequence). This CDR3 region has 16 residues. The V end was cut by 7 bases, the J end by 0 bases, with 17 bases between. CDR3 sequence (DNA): TGTGCCAGCGGGACGTCTGCGGGAACCTCCTACAATGAGCAGTTCTTC. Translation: CASGTSAGTSYNEQFF.

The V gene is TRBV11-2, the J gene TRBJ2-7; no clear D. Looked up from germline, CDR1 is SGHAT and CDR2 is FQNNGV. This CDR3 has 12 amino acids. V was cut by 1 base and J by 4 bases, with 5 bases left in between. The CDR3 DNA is TGTGCCAGCAGCTTAGCGTGGTACGAGCAGTACTTC. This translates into CASSLAWYEQYF.

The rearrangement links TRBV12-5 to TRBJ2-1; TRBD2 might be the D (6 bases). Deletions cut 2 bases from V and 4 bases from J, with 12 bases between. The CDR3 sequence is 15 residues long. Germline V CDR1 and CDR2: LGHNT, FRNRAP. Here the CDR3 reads CASGLSRGKYNEQFF. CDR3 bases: TGTGCTAGTGGTTTGAGTCGCGGGAAGTACAATGAGCAGTTCTTC.

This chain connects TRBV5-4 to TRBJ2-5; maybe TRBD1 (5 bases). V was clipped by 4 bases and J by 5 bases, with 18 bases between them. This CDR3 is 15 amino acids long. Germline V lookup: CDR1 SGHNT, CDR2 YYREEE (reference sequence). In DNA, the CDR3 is TGTGCCAGCAGCGAATCCAGGGTCAGCAGGGAGACCCAGTACTTC. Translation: CASSESRVSRETQYF.

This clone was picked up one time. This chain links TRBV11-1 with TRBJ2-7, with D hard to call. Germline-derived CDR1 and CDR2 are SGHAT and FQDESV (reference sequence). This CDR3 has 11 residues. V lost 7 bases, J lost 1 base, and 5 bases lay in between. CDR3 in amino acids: CASTSSYEQYF. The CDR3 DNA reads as TGTGCCAGCACGAGTTCCTACGAGCAGTACTTC.

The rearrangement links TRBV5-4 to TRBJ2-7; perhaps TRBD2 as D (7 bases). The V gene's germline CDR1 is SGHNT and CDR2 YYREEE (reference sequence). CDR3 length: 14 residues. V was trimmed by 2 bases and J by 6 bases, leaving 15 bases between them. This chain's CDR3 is CASSLRGEGREQYF. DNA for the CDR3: TGTGCCAGCAGCTTAAGGGGGGAGGGCCGCGAGCAGTACTTC.

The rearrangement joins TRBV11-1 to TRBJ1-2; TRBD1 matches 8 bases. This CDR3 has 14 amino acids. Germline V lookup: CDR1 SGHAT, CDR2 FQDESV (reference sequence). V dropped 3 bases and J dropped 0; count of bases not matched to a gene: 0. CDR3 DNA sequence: TGTGCCAGCAGCTTGACAGGGGCTAACTATGGCTACACCTTC. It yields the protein CASSLTGANYGYTF.

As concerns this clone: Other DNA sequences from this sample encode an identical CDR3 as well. CDR3: CASSEQGNTGELFF. Written as DNA, the CDR3 is TGCGCCAGCAGCGAACAGGGAAACACCGGGGAGCTGTTTTTT. V gene TRBV5-1 combines with J gene TRBJ2-2, with D perhaps matching TRBD1 (6 bases). This CDR3 comprises 14 residues. Trimming removed 4 bases at V and 2 bases at J, with 9 bases between. From germline, CDR1 is SGHRS and CDR2 YFSETQ.

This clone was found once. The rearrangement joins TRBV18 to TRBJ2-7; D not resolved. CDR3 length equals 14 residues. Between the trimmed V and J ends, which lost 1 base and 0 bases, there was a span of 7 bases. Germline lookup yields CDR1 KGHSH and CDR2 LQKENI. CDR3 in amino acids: CASSPLSSSYEQYF. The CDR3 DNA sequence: TGTGCCAGCTCACCACTTTCGAGCTCCTACGAGCAGTACTTC.

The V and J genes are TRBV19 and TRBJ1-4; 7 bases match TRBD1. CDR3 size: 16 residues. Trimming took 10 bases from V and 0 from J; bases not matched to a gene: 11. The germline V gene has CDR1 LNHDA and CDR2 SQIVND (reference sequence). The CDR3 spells CANVREGAATNEKLFF. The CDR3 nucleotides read TGTGCCAACGTAAGGGAGGGGGCTGCAACTAATGAAAAACTGTTTTTT.

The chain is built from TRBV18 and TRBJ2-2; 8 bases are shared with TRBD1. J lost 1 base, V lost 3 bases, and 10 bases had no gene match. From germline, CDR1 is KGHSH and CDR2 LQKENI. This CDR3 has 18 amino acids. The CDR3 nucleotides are TGTGCCAGCTCACCCCCAGGGGGCGCACAATTGAACACCGGGGAGCTGTTTTTT. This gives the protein CASSPPGGAQLNTGELFF.

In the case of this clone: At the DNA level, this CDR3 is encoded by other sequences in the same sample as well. This CDR3 is CASSLSSTGELFF. The DNA for the CDR3 is TGTGCCAGCAGCTTAAGTAGTACCGGGGAGCTGTTTTTT. This chain uses TRBV11-3 with TRBJ2-2; D is uncertain. Trimming took off 2 bases at V and 5 bases at J, with 6 bases between the two ends. Germline V gene sequence: CDR1 SGHNT, CDR2 YENEEA. The CDR3 loop spans 13 amino acids.